These 26 T cell receptor beta chains came from one sample sequenced in a study of technical replicates of blood from a few donors. The method was immunoSEQ multiplex PCR; TCRdb's version includes in-frame clones alone and lacks a portion of them. The sample lists roughly 81,000 clones; around 85% were seen once. The sequenced sample consisted of PBMCs. The source of these receptors is a human donor in good health. Some clones in this sample may be carry-over from other donors' samples.

This clone was seen a few times. The chain recombines TRBV30 with TRBJ2-7; D may be TRBD2 (6 bases). In germline, CDR1 is GTSNPN, CDR2 SVGIG (reference sequence). With 2 bases removed from V and 12 bases from J, the gap between germline ends came to 14 bases. This CDR3 comprises 11 residues. The CDR3 DNA reads as TGTGCCTGGAGTTCGGGACTGCTTCGGTACTTC. Translation gives CAWSSGLLRYF. The full variable domain, with the rest looked up from reference TRBV30 and TRBJ2-7, is SQTIHQWPATLVQPVGSPLSLECTVEGTSNPNLYWYRQAAGRGLQLLFYSVGIGQISSEVPQNLSASRPQDRQFILSSKKLLLSDSGFYLCAWSSGLLRYFGPGTRLTVT.

The rearrangement links TRBV2 to TRBJ1-2; 7 nucleotides agree with TRBD1. Trimming cost V 4 bases and J 14 bases; bases outside gene matches: 10. The CDR3 length is 12 residues. CDR1 and CDR2 from the germline V gene are SNHLY and FYNNEI. This chain's CDR3 is CASSVKGTANTF. CDR3 sequence (DNA): TGTGCCAGCAGTGTGAAGGGGACAGCAAATACCTTC.

The chain is built from TRBV4-3 and TRBJ2-7; D perhaps matches TRBD2 (5 bases). The CDR3 has 14 residues. The V gene's germline CDR1 is LGHNA and CDR2 YSLEER. Deletions cut 2 bases from V and 1 base from J, with 9 bases between. The CDR3 sequence: CASSQRTHSYEQYF. Here the CDR3 DNA reads TGCGCCAGCAGCCAAAGGACTCATTCCTACGAGCAGTACTTC.

This clone was seen more than once but under ten times. The V call is TRBV7-9, the J call TRBJ2-2; no clear D. V lost 2 bases and J lost 7, with 8 bases in between. CDR1 and CDR2 from the germline V gene are SEHNR and FQNEAQ (reference sequence). The CDR3 consists of 13 residues. The CDR3 DNA reads TGTGCCAGCAGCTTATCAGAAAACGGGGAGCTGTTTTTT. This gives the protein CASSLSENGELFF. The variable domain in full, with the rest retrieved from reference TRBV7-9 and TRBJ2-2, is DTGVSQNPRHKITKRGQNVTFRCDPISEHNRLYWYRQTLGQGPEFLTYFQNEAQLEKSRLLSDRFSAERPKGSFSTLEIQRTEQGDSAMYLCASSLSENGELFFGEGSRLTVL.

This clone was seen only once. The CDR3 nucleotides read TGTGCCAGCAGCTTAGTCTTGACCGGGACAGGGACCTACGAGCAGTACTTC. Its protein product is CASSLVLTGTGTYEQYF. This sequence joins TRBV7-9 and TRBJ2-7; 9 bases are shared with TRBD1. The germline V gene has CDR1 SEHNR and CDR2 FQNEAQ (reference sequence). CDR3 length equals 17 residues. J gave up 2 bases and V 1 base, and 9 bases lay outside the gene matches. Full variable domain (outside the CDR3, taken from reference TRBV7-9 and TRBJ2-7): DTGVSQNPRHKITKRGQNVTFRCDPISEHNRLYWYRQTLGQGPEFLTYFQNEAQLEKSRLLSDRFSAERPKGSFSTLEIQRTEQGDSAMYLCASSLVLTGTGTYEQYFGPGTRLTVT.

V usage is TRBV29-1 and J usage is TRBJ1-2; possibly TRBD1 for D (6 bases). Trimming shortened V by 6 bases and J by 5 bases, and 19 bases separated the two germline ends. The germline gives CDR1 SQVTM, CDR2 ANQGSEA. The CDR3 extends over 14 amino acids. The CDR3 here is CSVLTQGTRYGYTF. The CDR3 region has the DNA TGCAGCGTCCTAACCCAGGGGACAAGGTATGGCTACACCTTC.

In regard to this clone: One end of the junction fails to match germline, which may point to a read error. The chain combines TRBV7-2 with TRBJ2-5, with 15 bases lining up with TRBD2. The CDR3 spans 16 residues. The germline CDR1 and CDR2 sequences are SGHTA and FQGNSA. CDR3 protein: CASSLGLAGGQETQYF. The CDR3 DNA reads as TGTGCCAGCAGTTTAGGACTAGCGGGGGGGCAAGAGACCCAGTACTTC.

This chain links TRBV19 with TRBJ2-3; maybe TRBD2 (6 bases). CDR3 size: 13 residues. Germline V gene sequence: CDR1 LNHDA, CDR2 SQIVND (reference sequence). Trimming shortened V by 4 bases and J by 4 bases, and 9 bases separated the two germline ends. The CDR3 loop is CASSRGVADTQYF. The CDR3 DNA sequence: TGTGCCAGTAGTAGGGGGGTAGCAGATACGCAGTATTTT. The full variable domain, rest sourced from reference TRBV19 and TRBJ2-3, is DGGITQSPKYLFRKEGQNVTLSCEQNLNHDAMYWYRQDPGQGLRLIYYSQIVNDFQKGDIAEGYSVSREKKESFPLTVTSAQKNPTAFYLCASSRGVADTQYFGPGTRLTVL.

The chain recombines TRBV5-5 with TRBJ1-5; D not certain. This CDR3 is built from 12 residues. With 0 bases removed from V and 5 bases from J, the gap between germline ends came to 3 bases. Germline assignment: CDR1 SGHKS and CDR2 YYEKEE (reference sequence). DNA of the CDR3: TGTGCCAGCAGCTTGGAGCATCAGCCCCAGCATTTT. This codes for CASSLEHQPQHF.

The chain is built from TRBV11-2 and TRBJ2-7, with 7 bases identical to TRBD1. The germline gives CDR1 SGHAT, CDR2 FQNNGV. This CDR3 has 13 amino acids. V was clipped by 5 bases and J by 3 bases; unmatched bases: 4. The DNA of the CDR3 is TGTGCCAGCAGCCAGGGACAGATCTACGAGCAGTACTTC. Translating it yields CASSQGQIYEQYF.

This chain uses TRBV7-8 with TRBJ1-5; D is ambiguous. The V end was cut by 6 bases, the J end by 2 bases, with 17 bases between. CDR3 size: 16 residues. Germline V gene data show CDR1 as SGHVS and CDR2 as FQNEAQ. The CDR3 loop is CASRIGGRNGNQPQHF. As DNA, the CDR3 is TGTGCCAGCAGAATAGGAGGGAGAAATGGCAATCAGCCCCAGCATTTT.

The V gene is TRBV7-2, the J gene TRBJ1-2; no definite D call. The CDR3 has 15 residues. The V end was cut by 5 bases, the J end by 6 bases, with 19 bases between. Germline CDR1 is SGHTA and CDR2 is FQGNSA. CDR3 protein: CASSPSTYQVDGYTF. The CDR3 nucleotides are TGTGCCAGCAGCCCCTCCACATATCAAGTCGATGGCTACACCTTC.

The chain links TRBV7-2 to TRBJ2-7; 8 bases are a match to TRBD1. Germline V gives CDR1 SGHTA, CDR2 FQGNSA. V shed 5 bases and J 2 bases; nucleotides not matched to a gene: 11. CDR3 size: 16 residues. The CDR3 DNA sequence: TGTGCCAGCAGCCGAACACCACCAGGGGGCACCTACGAGCAGTACTTC. Translated: CASSRTPPGGTYEQYF.

This chain uses TRBV18 with TRBJ2-7; 9 bases line up with TRBD1. Germline-derived CDR1 and CDR2 are KGHSH and LQKENI. Trimming took 3 bases from V and 6 from J; bases not matched to a gene: 9. This CDR3 has 15 amino acids. CDR3 in DNA: TGTGCCAGCTCACCTCAGCTGGGGACAGGGTCCGAGCAGTACTTC. It codes for CASSPQLGTGSEQYF. Full variable domain (outside the CDR3, taken from reference TRBV18 and TRBJ2-7): NAGVMQNPRHLVRRRGQEARLRCSPMKGHSHVYWYRQLPEEGLKFMVYLQKENIIDESGMPKERFSAEFPKEGPSILRIQQVVRGDSAAYFCASSPQLGTGSEQYFGPGTRLTVT.

The CDR3 loop is CASSVLYRSNTEAFF. The CDR3 DNA sequence: TGTGCCAGCAGCGTGCTTTACAGAAGTAACACTGAAGCTTTCTTT. This chain uses TRBV9 with TRBJ1-1; no clear D. Per germline, CDR1 SGDLS and CDR2 YYNGEE. There are 15 residues in the CDR3. The V and J ends lost 2 bases and 2 bases respectively, with 13 bases between them.

J is TRBJ2-5 and V is TRBV11-2; D might be TRBD1 (5 bases). Germline V lookup: CDR1 SGHAT, CDR2 FQNNGV. Trimming cost V 5 bases and J 3 bases, with 13 bases left between them. The CDR3 runs to 14 residues. The chain's CDR3 is CASSTDRWEETQYF. In nucleotides, the CDR3 is TGTGCCAGCAGCACCGACAGATGGGAAGAGACCCAGTACTTC.

V is TRBV2 and J is TRBJ1-1; no firm D call. Trimming shortened V by 7 bases and J by 0 bases, and 9 bases separated the two germline ends. CDR1 SNHLY and CDR2 FYNNEI come from the germline V gene. The CDR3 length is 13 residues. The CDR3 sequence is CASTNEMNTEAFF. The CDR3 nucleotides are TGTGCCAGCACTAATGAGATGAACACTGAAGCTTTCTTT.

The J gene is TRBJ1-6, the V gene TRBV11-3, with D perhaps TRBD1 (6 bases). Germline CDR1 reads SGHNT; CDR2 reads YENEEA. The CDR3 extends over 18 amino acids. Trimming took off 2 bases at V and 11 bases at J, with 25 bases between the two ends. The DNA of the CDR3 is TGTGCCAGCAGCTTAACGAGCAGGGCCGACAGGAAAAAGCCACCCCTCCACTTT. It specifies CASSLTSRADRKKPPLHF.

This CDR3 is CASSLGLAGGPPNEQYF. In nucleotides, the CDR3 is TGTGCCAGCAGCTTGGGGCTAGCGGGAGGGCCCCCAAACGAGCAGTACTTC. This rearrangement joins TRBV5-4 to TRBJ2-7; the match to TRBD2 covers 12 bases. Germline V gene sequence: CDR1 SGHNT, CDR2 YYREEE (reference sequence). Unmatched junction bases numbered 9, after V lost 0 bases and J lost 5 bases. The CDR3 sequence is 17 residues long.

This rearrangement joins TRBV19 to TRBJ1-5, with D unresolved. Trimming took off 1 base at V and 7 bases at J, with 11 bases between the two ends. The length of the CDR3 is 14 residues. The germline V gene encodes CDR1 LNHDA and CDR2 SQIVND (reference sequence). The CDR3: CASSIGAPGQPQHF. Written as DNA, the CDR3 is TGTGCCAGTAGTATAGGGGCCCCAGGCCAGCCCCAGCATTTT. Full variable domain (missing parts from reference TRBV19 and TRBJ1-5): DGGITQSPKYLFRKEGQNVTLSCEQNLNHDAMYWYRQDPGQGLRLIYYSQIVNDFQKGDIAEGYSVSREKKESFPLTVTSAQKNPTAFYLCASSIGAPGQPQHFGDGTRLSIL.

The chain uses TRBV23-1 and TRBJ2-7; TRBD1 matches 9 bases. TRBV23-1 carries the ORF label, with uncertain function. There are 13 residues in the CDR3. The junction had 2 bases not matched to a gene; V was cut back by 3 bases and J by 5 bases. CDR3 loop: CASSQGQGHEQYF. In DNA, the CDR3 is TGCGCCAGCAGTCAGGGACAGGGCCACGAGCAGTACTTC.

The V call is TRBV28, the J call TRBJ1-1; 10 bases align to TRBD1. Germline values: CDR1 MDHEN, CDR2 SYDVKM. The CDR3 spans 15 residues. J gave up 5 bases and V 2 bases, and 5 bases lay outside the gene matches. The CDR3 sequence: CASSLRTGGKTEAFF. In DNA form, the CDR3 reads TGTGCCAGCAGTTTAAGGACAGGGGGGAAAACTGAAGCTTTCTTT.

This clone showed up just once. The V gene is TRBV7-2, the J gene TRBJ1-1; the D is unclear. The CDR3 runs 12 residues. Trimming left V 3 bases short and J 7 bases short, with 9 bases between. From germline, CDR1 is SGHTA and CDR2 FQGNSA. In nucleotides, the CDR3 is TGTGCCAGCAGCTTGGGGAGGCGTGAAGCTTTCTTT. It is translated as CASSLGRREAFF.

V gene TRBV27 combines with J gene TRBJ1-1, with 8 bases lining up with TRBD1. V gave up 6 bases and J gave up 1 base; unmatched junction bases: 7. CDR3 length: 15 residues. Germline V gene sequence: CDR1 MNHEY, CDR2 SMNVEV (reference sequence). The CDR3 DNA reads as TGTGCCAGCAGATACAGGGGGTGGGGGAACACTGAAGCTTTCTTT. It specifies CASRYRGWGNTEAFF.

The CDR3: CASSRDFTYNEQFF. For the CDR3, the DNA is TGTGCCAGCAGCCGGGACTTCACCTACAATGAGCAGTTCTTC. The chain is built from TRBV4-2 and TRBJ2-1; maybe TRBD2 (6 bases). Germline V gene data show CDR1 as LGHNA and CDR2 as YNFKEQ. This CDR3 contains 14 residues. V lost 4 bases to trimming and J lost 2 bases, with 9 bases between them.

This clone was seen a few times. V is TRBV10-3 and J is TRBJ1-6; D perhaps matches TRBD1 (6 bases). V lost 5 bases and J lost 0, with 8 bases in between. The CDR3 spans 15 residues. Germline CDR1 is ENHRY and CDR2 is SYGVKD. The CDR3 sequence: CAISTGSSYNSPLHF. The DNA of the CDR3 is TGTGCCATCAGTACAGGGAGCTCCTATAATTCACCCCTCCACTTT.